One and the same sample provided the 3 T cell receptor beta chains below, sequenced in a study of blood T cell repertoires in COVID-19. Data came from immunoSEQ multiplex PCR; TCRdb stores just in-frame clones and leaves some out. The sample comprises roughly 250,000 clones, around 88% of which are singletons, and more than 0.75% rests with the top ten. The sequenced material came from peripheral blood. The receptors originated from a man aged 25-45 years with acute or convalescent COVID-19.

The V gene is TRBV4-1, the J gene TRBJ2-1; TRBD1 aligns across 12 bases. V dropped 1 base and J dropped 9; count of bases not matched to a gene: 7. This CDR3 has 16 amino acids. Germline CDR1 and CDR2: MGHRA and YSYEKL. The CDR3 nucleotides are TGCGCCAGCAGCCAAGGGGGACAGGGGGCTGTTCGTGAGCAGTTCTTC. It is translated as CASSQGGQGAVREQFF.

The CDR3 DNA follows: TGTGCCAGCAGGGGACAGGGGGCGCGATACGAGCAGTACTTC. Translating it yields CASRGQGARYEQYF. The rearrangement links TRBV3-1 (or the pseudogene TRBV3-2) to TRBJ2-7; TRBD1 aligns across 12 bases. V was pared by 6 bases and J by 4 bases, with 4 bases of the junction left unmatched. The germline gives CDR1 LGHDT, CDR2 YNNKEL (reference sequence). The CDR3 spans 14 residues.

The gene calls are TRBV5-6 and TRBJ2-7; 8 bases agree with TRBD2. CDR3 length: 17 amino acids. J was trimmed by 2 bases and V by 0 bases; bases with no gene match: 10. Germline lookup yields CDR1 SGHDT and CDR2 YYEEEE. The CDR3 nucleotides are TGTGCCAGCAGCTTGGCCAACAGCGGGGGCCTTGCCTACGAGCAGTACTTC. Protein sequence: CASSLANSGGLAYEQYF.